This TCR beta chain was sequenced in a study of early T cells in non-severe SARS-CoV-2 infection. Study-level background: The sequenced material was bulk RNA from unsorted whole blood, and its chains were unpaired. General observations from the study: Matching with VDJdb favored anti-spike CD8 responses (missing private and CD4 specificities).

cDNA molecules, individually, were tagged with unique molecular identifiers. Via MiXCR, TCRdb re-called the 5' RACE reads, giving one row per CDR3 protein. The data show under 70,000 distinct CDR3 sequences, 4.9% seen once. Many counts were recorded for this clonotype. Its antigen is not identified. The sequenced material came from whole blood. This receptor was taken from an adult who was a healthcare worker with PCR-confirmed SARS-CoV-2 infection or an uninfected control (not recorded which).

The CDR3 DNA reads as TGTGCCAGCAGCCTCAGAAGGGACAGCAATCAGCCCCAGCATTTT. Translation: CASSLRRDSNQPQHF. The rearrangement uses TRBV7-8 and TRBJ1-5, with D tentatively TRBD1 (5 bases). The CDR3 has 15 residues. The germline CDR1 and CDR2 sequences are SGHVS and FQNEAQ. Trimming removed 5 bases from V and 1 base from J, with 12 bases in between.